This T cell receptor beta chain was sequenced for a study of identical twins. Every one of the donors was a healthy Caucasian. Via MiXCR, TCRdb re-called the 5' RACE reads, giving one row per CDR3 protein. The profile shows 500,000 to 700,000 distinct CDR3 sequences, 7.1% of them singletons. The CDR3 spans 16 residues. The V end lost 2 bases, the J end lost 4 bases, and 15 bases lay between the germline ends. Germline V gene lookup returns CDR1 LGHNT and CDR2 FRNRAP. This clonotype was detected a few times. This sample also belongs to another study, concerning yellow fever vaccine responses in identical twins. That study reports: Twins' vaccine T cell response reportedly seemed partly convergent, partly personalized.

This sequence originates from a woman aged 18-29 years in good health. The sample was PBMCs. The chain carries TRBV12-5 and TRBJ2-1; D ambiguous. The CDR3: CASGLPRRSPYNEQFF. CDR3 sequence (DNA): TGTGCTAGTGGTTTGCCCCGCAGGTCCCCGTACAATGAGCAGTTCTTC.